This TCR beta chain was obtained from a study of Tregs in tolerant kidney transplant recipients. Mixed chimerism was transient after nonmyeloablative marrow transplants from related graft donors. CD4+CD25+CD127- Tregs, CD4+CD25- non-Tregs, CD4 and CD8 cells were sorted. Details on this clone: Its antigen is not identified. The CDR3 extends 3 residues past the end of the read, so its final part is completed from the germline J gene.

Study-level results: Tregs expanded with activated donor B cells seemed most donor-specific.

Germline V lookup: CDR1 MNHEY, CDR2 SVGEGT. The CDR3 extends over 13 amino acids. Here immunoSEQ multiplex PCR was the method, and the copy in TCRdb shows in-frame clones only, minus some. Its listing shows 13,000 to 15,000 clones. The chain recombines TRBV6-2 or TRBV6-3 with TRBJ1-2, with TRBD1 as a possible D gene (5 bases). The source was CD8+ T cells from blood (PBMCs), collected 6 months after the transplant. The TCR comes from a human patient who received a combined kidney and bone marrow transplant. Among the T cells, some may be from the graft donor. The CDR3 sequence is CASSFMRDYDYTF. Incomplete CDR3 DNA: TGTGCCAGCAGTTTCATGAGGGACTACGAC.